The following is a T cell receptor beta chain sequence with its context. Its specificity is unknown. The data belong to a study of T cells in narcolepsy. Sequenced by immunoSEQ multiplex PCR; TCRdb stores in-frame clones only, minus some. Of over 25,000 clones in the sample, about nine tenths were seen once. Findings and limits, study-wide: Some memory CD4+ repertoires had no autoreactive clone sequences. HCRT-specific and TRIB2-specific autoreactive clonotypes appeared among same-patient CSF and blood CD4+ clonotypes.

The receptor's source is a human donor with narcolepsy. The specimen was CD45RA- memory CD4+ T cells from PBMCs.

The chain's CDR3 is CASSLGLTNEKLFF. The CDR3 DNA is TGTGCCAGCAGCTTAGGTTTAACTAATGAAAAACTGTTTTTT. This sequence joins TRBV5-8 and TRBJ1-4; D is uncertain. V was cut by 2 bases and J by 1 base, with 6 bases left in between. Germline CDR1 is SGHTS and CDR2 is YDEGEE. The CDR3 has 14 residues.